The clone carrying this T cell receptor beta chain was observed a single time. The record originates from a study of blood T cell repertoires in COVID-19. Study details: Sites in the United States, Italy and Spain provided acute and convalescent COVID-19 samples. T cells, B-cell-depleted T cells, or PBMCs supplied cDNA or gDNA.

Original processing methods: Amplification of reference gene primers was used by the study to estimate nucleated cell counts. Assay: immunoSEQ multiplex PCR; the TCRdb copy retains only in-frame clones and omits some. V and J calls and clone size follow that table, whereas D and trimming were derived from the DNA. This table holds about 46,000 clones, 90% found once. This clonotype was sampled from a man between 70 and 80 years old with active COVID-19. Sequencing input: peripheral blood.

The CDR3 nucleotides read TGTGCCAGCAGCTTGGCCTGGGGAGTCTACGAGCAGTACTTC. Translating gives CASSLAWGVYEQYF. The chain recombines TRBV5-8 with TRBJ2-7; maybe TRBD2 (5 bases). Germline V gives CDR1 SGHTS, CDR2 YDEGEE. The CDR3 spans 14 residues. The V end lost 0 bases, the J end lost 3 bases, and 10 bases lay between the germline ends.